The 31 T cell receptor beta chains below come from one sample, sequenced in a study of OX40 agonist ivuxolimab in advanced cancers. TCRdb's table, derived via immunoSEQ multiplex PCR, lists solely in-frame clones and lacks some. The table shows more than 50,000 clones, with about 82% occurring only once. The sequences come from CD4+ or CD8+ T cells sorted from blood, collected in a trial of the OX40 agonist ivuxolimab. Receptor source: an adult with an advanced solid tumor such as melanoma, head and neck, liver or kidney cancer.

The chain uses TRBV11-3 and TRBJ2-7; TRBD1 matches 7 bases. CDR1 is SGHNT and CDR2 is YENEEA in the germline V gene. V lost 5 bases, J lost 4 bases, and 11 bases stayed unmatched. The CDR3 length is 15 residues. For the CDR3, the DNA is TGTGCCAGCAGCCTAGGGACAGCCGGGGCGTACGAGCAGTACTTC. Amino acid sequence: CASSLGTAGAYEQYF.

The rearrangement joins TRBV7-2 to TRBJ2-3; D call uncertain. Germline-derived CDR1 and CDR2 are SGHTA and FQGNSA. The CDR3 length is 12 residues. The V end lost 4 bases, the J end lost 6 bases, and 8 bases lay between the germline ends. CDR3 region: CASSSSRDTQYF. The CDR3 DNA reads TGTGCCAGCAGCTCCTCGCGGGATACGCAGTATTTT.

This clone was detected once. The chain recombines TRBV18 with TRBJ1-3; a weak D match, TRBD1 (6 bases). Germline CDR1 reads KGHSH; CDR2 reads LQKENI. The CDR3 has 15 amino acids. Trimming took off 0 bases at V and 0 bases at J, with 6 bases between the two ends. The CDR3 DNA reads TGTGCCAGCTCACCACCGGACAGCTCTGGAAACACCATATATTTT. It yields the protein CASSPPDSSGNTIYF.

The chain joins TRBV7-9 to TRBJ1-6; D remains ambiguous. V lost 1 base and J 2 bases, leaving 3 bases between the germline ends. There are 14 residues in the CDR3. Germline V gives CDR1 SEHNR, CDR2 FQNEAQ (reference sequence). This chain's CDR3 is CASSLDTYNSPLHF. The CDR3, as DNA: TGTGCCAGCAGCTTAGACACCTATAATTCACCCCTCCACTTT.

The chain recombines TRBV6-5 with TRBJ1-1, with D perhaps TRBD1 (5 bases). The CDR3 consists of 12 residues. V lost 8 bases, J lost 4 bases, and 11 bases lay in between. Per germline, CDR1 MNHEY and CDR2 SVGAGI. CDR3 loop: CASGARGTEAFF. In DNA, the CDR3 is TGTGCCAGCGGCGCAAGGGGCACTGAAGCTTTCTTT.

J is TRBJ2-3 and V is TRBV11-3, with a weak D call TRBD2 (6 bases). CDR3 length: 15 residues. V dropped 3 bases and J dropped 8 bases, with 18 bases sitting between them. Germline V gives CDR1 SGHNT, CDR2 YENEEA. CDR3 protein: CASSFGGLRRGTQYF. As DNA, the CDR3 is TGTGCCAGCAGCTTTGGCGGACTAAGAAGGGGTACGCAGTATTTT.

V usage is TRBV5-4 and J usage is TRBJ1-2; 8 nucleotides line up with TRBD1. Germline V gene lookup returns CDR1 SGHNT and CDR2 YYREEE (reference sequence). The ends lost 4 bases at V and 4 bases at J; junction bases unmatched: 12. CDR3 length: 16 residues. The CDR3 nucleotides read TGTGCCAGCAGCCCCGGACAGGGAGCCGTGATCTATGGCTACACCTTC. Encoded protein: CASSPGQGAVIYGYTF.

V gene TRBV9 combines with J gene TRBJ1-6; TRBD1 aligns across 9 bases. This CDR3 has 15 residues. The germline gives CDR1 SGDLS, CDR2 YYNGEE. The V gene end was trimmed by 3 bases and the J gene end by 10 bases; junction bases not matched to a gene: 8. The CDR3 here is CASSADPGQGSPLHF. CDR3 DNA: TGTGCCAGCAGCGCAGATCCGGGACAGGGCTCACCCCTCCACTTT.

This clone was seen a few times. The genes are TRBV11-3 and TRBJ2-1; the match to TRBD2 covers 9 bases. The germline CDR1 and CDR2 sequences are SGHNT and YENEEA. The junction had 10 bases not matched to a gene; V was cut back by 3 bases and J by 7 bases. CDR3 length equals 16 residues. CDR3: CASSFGGSGGINEQFF. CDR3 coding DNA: TGTGCCAGCAGCTTCGGGGGTAGCGGGGGCATTAATGAGCAGTTCTTC.

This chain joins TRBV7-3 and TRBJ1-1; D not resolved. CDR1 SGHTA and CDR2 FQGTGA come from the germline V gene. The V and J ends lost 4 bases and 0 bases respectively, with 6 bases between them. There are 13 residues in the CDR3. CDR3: CASSSQVNTEAFF. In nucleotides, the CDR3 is TGTGCCAGCAGCTCACAAGTGAACACTGAAGCTTTCTTT.

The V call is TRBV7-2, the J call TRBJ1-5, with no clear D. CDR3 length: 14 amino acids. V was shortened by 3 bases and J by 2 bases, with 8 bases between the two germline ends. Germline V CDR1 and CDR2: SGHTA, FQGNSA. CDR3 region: CASSLDSGNQPQHF. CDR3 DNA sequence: TGTGCCAGCAGCTTGGACTCGGGCAATCAGCCCCAGCATTTT.

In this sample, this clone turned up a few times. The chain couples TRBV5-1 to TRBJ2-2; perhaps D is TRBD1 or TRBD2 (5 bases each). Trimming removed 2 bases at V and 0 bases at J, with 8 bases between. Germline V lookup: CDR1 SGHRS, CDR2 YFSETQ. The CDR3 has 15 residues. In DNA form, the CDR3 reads TGCGCCAGCAGCTTCAGGGACCCGAACACCGGGGAGCTGTTTTTT. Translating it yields CASSFRDPNTGELFF.

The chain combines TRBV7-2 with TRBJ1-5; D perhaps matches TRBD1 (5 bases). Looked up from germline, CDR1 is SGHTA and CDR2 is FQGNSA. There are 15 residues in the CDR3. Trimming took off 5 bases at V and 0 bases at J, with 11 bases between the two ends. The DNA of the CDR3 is TGTGCCAGCAGCGTCGGGGGGTATAGCAATCAGCCCCAGCATTTT. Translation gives CASSVGGYSNQPQHF.

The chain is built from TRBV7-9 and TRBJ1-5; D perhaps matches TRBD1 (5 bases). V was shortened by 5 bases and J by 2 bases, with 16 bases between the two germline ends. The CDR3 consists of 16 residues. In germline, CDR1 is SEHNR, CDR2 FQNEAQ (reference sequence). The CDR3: CASSPSGVTGNQPQHF. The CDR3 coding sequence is TGTGCCAGCAGCCCCTCGGGGGTTACCGGCAATCAGCCCCAGCATTTT.

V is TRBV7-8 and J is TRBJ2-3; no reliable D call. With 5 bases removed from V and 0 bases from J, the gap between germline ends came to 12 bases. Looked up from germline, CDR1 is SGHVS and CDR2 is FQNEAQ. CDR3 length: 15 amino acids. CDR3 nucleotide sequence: TGTGCCAGCAGCCCACCCTATGACAGCACAGATACGCAGTATTTT. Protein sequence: CASSPPYDSTDTQYF. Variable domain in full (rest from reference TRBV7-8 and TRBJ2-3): GAGVSQSPRYKVAKRGQDVALRCDPISGHVSLFWYQQALGQGPEFLTYFQNEAQLDKSGLPSDRFFAERPEGSVSTLKIQRTQQEDSAVYLCASSPPYDSTDTQYFGPGTRLTVL.

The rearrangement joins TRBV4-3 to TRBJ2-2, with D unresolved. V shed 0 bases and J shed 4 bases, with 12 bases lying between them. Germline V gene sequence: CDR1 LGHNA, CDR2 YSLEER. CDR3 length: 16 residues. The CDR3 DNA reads TGCGCCAGCAGCCAAGAGCCTGGGGATTTCACCGGGGAGCTGTTTTTT. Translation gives CASSQEPGDFTGELFF.

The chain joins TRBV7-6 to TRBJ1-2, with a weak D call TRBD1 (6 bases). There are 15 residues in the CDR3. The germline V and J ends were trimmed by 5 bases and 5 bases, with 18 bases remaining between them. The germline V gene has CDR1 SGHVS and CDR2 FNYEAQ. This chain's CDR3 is CASSRREGEQYGYTF. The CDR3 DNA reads TGTGCCAGCAGCCGTCGGGAGGGGGAACAGTATGGCTACACCTTC.

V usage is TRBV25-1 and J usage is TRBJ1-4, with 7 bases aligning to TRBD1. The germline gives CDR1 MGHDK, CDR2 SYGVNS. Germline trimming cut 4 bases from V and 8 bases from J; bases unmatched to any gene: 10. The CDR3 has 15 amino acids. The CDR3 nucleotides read TGTGCCAGCAGTGCACAGGGGATGGCAAACGAAAAACTGTTTTTT. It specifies CASSAQGMANEKLFF.

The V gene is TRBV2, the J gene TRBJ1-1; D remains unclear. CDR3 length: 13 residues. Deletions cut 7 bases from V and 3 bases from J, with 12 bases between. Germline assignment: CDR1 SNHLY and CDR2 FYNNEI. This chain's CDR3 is CASKRERDTEAFF. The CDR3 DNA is TGTGCCAGCAAGCGGGAGAGGGACACTGAAGCTTTCTTT.

The CDR3 loop is CASGSGGGPYEQYF. As DNA, the CDR3 is TGTGCCAGCGGGTCCGGCGGGGGGCCATACGAGCAGTACTTC. The chain employs TRBV6-5 and TRBJ2-7; 8 bases agree with TRBD2. The CDR3 consists of 14 residues. The J segment lost 4 bases and the V segment lost 8 bases, leaving 10 bases of the junction unmatched. Germline CDR1 MNHEY, CDR2 SVGAGI.

In DNA form, the CDR3 reads TGTGCCAGCAGTTACGAGGGGAACACTGAAGCTTTCTTT. Translation: CASSYEGNTEAFF. The gene calls are TRBV6-6 and TRBJ1-1; D call uncertain. This CDR3 contains 13 residues. The germline CDR1 and CDR2 sequences are MNHNY and SVGAGI (reference sequence). The V end was cut by 2 bases, the J end by 1 base, with 5 bases between.

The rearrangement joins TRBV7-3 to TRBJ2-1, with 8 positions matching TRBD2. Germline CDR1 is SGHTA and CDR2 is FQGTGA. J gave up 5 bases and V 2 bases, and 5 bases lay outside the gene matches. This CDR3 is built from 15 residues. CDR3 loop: CASSLGIAGNNEQFF. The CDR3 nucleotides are TGTGCCAGCAGCTTAGGAATAGCGGGGAACAATGAGCAGTTCTTC.

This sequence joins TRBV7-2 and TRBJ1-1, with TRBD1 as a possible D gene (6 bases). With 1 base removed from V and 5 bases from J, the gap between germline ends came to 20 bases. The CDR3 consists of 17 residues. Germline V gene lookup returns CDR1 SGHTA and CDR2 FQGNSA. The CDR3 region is CASSLVARGHGETEAFF. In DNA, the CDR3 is TGTGCCAGCAGCTTAGTAGCCAGGGGCCATGGGGAGACTGAAGCTTTCTTT.

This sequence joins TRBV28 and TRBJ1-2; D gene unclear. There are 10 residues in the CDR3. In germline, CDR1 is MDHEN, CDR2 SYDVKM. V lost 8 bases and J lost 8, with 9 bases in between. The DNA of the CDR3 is TGTGCCAGCGCCGGGGAGGGCTACACCTTC. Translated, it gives CASAGEGYTF.

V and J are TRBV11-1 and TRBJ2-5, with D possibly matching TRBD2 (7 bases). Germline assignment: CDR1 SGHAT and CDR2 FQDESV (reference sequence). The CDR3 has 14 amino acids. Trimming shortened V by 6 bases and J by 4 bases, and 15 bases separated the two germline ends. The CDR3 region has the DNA TGTGCCAGCAGACCGGGGGGCATGGGAGAGACCCAGTACTTC. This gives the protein CASRPGGMGETQYF.

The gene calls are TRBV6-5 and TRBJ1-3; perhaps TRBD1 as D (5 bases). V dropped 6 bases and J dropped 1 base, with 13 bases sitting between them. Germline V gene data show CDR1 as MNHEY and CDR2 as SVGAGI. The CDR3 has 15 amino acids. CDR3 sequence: CASRPTRTSGNTIYF. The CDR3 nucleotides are TGTGCCAGCAGGCCCACACGGACATCTGGAAACACCATATATTTT.

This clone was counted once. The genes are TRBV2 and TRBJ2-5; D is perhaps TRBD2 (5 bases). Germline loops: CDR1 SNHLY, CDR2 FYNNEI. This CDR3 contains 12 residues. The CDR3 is CAGNGVGEHQYF. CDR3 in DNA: TGTGCTGGAAACGGAGTCGGGGAACACCAGTACTTC. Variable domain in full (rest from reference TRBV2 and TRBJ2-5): EPEVTQTPSHQVTQMGQEVILRCVPISNHLYFYWYRQILGQKVEFLVSFYNNEISEKSEIFDDQFSVERPDGSNFTLKIRSTKLEDSAMYFCAGNGVGEHQYFGPGTRLLVL.

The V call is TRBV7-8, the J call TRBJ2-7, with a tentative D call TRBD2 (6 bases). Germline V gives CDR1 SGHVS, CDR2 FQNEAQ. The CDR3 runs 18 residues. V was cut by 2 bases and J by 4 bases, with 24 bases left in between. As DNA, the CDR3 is TGTGCCAGCAGCTTACGTACCAGGCTCGCGGGGCGAAAATACGAGCAGTACTTC. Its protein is CASSLRTRLAGRKYEQYF. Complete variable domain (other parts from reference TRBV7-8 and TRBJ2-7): GAGVSQSPRYKVAKRGQDVALRCDPISGHVSLFWYQQALGQGPEFLTYFQNEAQLDKSGLPSDRFFAERPEGSVSTLKIQRTQQEDSAVYLCASSLRTRLAGRKYEQYFGPGTRLTVT.

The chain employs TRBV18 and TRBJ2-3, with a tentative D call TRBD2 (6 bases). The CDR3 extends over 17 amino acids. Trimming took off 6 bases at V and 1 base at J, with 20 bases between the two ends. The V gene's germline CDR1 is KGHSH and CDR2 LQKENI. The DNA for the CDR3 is TGTGCCAGCTCTCGAACGACATGGCGGGGAGGCACAGATACGCAGTATTTT. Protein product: CASSRTTWRGGTDTQYF.

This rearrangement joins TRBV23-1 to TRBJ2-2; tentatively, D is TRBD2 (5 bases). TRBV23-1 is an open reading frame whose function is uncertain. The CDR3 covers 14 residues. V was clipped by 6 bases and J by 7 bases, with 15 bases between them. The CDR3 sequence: CASSPSRGNGELFF. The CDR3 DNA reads TGCGCCAGCAGCCCCTCGAGAGGGAACGGGGAGCTGTTTTTT.

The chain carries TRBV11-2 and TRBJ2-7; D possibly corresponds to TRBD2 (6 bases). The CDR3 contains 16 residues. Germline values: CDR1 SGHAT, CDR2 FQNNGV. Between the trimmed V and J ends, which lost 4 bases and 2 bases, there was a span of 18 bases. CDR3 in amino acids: CASSSRLTRKTYEQYF. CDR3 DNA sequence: TGTGCCAGCAGCTCCCGTTTGACTAGAAAAACCTACGAGCAGTACTTC.